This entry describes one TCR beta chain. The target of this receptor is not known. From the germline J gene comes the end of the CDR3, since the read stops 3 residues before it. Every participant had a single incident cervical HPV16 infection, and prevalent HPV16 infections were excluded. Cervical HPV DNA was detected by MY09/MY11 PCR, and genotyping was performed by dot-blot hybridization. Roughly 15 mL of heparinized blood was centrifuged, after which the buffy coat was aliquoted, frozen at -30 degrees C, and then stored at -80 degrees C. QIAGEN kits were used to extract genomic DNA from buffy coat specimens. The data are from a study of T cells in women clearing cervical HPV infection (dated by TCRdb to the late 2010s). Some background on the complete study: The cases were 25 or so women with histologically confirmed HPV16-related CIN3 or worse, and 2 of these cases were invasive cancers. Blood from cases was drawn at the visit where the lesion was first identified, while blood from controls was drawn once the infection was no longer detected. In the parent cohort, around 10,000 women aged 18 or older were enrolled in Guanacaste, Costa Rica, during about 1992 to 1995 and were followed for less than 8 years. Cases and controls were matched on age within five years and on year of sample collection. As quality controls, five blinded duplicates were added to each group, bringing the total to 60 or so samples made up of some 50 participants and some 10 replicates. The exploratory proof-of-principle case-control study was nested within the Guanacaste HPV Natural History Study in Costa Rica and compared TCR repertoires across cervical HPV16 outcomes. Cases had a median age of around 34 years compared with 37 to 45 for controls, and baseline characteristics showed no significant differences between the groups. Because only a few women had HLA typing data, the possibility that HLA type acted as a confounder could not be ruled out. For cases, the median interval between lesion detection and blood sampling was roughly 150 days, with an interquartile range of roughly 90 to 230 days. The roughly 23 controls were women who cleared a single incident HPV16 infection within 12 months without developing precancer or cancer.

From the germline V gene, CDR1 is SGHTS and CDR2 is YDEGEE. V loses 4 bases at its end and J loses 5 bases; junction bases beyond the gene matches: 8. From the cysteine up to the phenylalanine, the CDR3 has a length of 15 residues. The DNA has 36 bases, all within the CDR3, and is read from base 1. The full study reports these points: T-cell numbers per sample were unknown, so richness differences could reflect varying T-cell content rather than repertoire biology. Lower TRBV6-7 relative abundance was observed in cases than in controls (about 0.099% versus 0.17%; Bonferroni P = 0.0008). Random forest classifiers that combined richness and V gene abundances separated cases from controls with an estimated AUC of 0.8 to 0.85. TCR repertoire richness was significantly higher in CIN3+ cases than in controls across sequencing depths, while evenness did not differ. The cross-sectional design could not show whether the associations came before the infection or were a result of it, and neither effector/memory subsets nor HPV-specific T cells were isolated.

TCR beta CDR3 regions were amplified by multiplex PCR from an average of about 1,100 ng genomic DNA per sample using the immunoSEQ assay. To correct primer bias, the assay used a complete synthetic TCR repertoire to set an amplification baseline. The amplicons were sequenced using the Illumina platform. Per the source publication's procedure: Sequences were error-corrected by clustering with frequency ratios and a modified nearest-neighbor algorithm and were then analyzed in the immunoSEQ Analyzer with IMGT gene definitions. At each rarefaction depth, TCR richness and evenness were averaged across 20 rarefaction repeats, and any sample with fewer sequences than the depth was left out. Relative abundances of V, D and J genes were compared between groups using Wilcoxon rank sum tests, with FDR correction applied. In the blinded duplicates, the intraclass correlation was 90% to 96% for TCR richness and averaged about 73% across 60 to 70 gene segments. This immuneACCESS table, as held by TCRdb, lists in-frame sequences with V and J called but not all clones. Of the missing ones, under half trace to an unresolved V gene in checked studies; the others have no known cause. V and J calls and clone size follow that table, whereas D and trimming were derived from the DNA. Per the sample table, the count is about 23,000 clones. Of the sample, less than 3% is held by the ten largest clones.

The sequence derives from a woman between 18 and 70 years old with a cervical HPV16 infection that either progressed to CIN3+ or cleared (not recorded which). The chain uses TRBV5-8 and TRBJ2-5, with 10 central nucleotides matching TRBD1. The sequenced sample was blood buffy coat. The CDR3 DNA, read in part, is TGTGCCAGCAGCCTAGGGACAGGGGAGGTGGAGACC. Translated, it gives CASSLGTGEVET. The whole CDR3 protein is CASSLGTGEVETQYF. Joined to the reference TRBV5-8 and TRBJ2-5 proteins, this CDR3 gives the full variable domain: EAGVTQSPTHLIKTRGQQATLRCSPISGHTSVYWYQQALGLGLQFLLWYDEGEERNRGNFPPRFSGRQFPNYSSELNVNALELEDSALYLCASSLGTGEVETQYFGPGTRLLVL.